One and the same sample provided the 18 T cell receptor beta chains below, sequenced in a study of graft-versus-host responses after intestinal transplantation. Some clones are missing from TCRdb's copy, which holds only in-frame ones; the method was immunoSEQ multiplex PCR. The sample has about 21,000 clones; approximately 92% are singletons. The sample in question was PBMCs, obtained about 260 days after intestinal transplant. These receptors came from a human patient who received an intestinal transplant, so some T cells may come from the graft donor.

The CDR3 spells CASRQGPYEQYF. DNA for the CDR3: TGTGCCAGCAGACAGGGCCCCTACGAGCAGTACTTC. The V call is TRBV25-1, the J call TRBJ2-7; perhaps TRBD1 as D (6 bases). Germline V gene lookup returns CDR1 MGHDK and CDR2 SYGVNS. Trimming removed 6 bases at V and 2 bases at J, with 8 bases between. This CDR3 has 12 residues.

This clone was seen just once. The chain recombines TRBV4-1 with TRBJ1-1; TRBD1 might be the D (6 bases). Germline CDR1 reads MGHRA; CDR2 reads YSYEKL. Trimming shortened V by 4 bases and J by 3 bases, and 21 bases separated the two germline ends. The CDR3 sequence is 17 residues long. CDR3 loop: CASSPRGQGISDTEAFF. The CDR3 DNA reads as TGCGCCAGCAGCCCAAGGGGCCAGGGGATCAGCGACACTGAAGCTTTCTTT.

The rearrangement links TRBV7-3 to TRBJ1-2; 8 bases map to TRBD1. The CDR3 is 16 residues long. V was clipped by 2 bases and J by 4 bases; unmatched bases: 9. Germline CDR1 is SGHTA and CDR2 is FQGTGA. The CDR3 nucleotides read TGTGCCAGCAGCTTATTAGTACAGGGGGTTTGCTATGGCTACACCTTC. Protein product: CASSLLVQGVCYGYTF.

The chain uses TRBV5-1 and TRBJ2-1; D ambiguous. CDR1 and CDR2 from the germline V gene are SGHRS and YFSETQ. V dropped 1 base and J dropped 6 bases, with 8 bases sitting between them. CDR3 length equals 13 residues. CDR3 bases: TGCGCCAGCAGCTTGCTCCGGGCCAATGAGCAGTTCTTC. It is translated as CASSLLRANEQFF.

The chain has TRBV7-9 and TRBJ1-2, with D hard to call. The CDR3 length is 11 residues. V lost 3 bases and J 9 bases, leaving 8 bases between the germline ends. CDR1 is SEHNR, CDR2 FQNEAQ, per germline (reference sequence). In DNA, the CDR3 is TGTGCCAGCAGCTTTGAAGGGAGCTACACCTTC. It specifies CASSFEGSYTF.

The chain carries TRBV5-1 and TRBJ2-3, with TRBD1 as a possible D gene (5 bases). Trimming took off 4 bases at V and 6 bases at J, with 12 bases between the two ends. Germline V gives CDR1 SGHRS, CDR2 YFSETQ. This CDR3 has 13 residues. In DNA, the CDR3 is TGCGCCAGCAGCCCAGGGCTTCTTGATACGCAGTATTTT. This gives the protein CASSPGLLDTQYF.

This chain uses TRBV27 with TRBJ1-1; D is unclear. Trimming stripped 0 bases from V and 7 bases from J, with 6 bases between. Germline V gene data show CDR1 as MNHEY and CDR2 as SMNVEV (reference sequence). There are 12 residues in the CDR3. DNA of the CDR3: TGTGCCAGCAGTTTATCGGGGAGTGAAGCTTTCTTT. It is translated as CASSLSGSEAFF.

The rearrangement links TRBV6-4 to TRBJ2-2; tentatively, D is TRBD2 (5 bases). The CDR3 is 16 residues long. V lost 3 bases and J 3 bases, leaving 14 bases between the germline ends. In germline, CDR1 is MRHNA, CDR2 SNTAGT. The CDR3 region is CASSEEGWGDTGELFF. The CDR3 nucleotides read TGTGCCAGCAGTGAAGAAGGGTGGGGAGACACCGGGGAGCTGTTTTTT.

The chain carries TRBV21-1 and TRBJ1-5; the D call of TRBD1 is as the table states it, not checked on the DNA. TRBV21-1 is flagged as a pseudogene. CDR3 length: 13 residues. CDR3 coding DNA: TGTGGAAGTAGGACAGCTAGCAATCAGCCCCAGCATTTT. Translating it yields CGSRTASNQPQHF.

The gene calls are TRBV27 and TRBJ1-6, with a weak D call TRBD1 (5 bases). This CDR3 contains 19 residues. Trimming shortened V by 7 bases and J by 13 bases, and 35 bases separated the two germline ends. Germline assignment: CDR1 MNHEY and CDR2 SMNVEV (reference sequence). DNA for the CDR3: TGTGCCAGCACCTTCCCTTACCGGGACTCCCCTAGAAGATCCTTTCCCCTCCACTTT. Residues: CASTFPYRDSPRRSFPLHF.

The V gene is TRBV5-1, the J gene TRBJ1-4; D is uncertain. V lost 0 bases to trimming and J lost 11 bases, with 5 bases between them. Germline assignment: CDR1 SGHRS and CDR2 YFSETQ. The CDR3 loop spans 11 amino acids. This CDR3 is CASSLDEKLFF. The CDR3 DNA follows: TGCGCCAGCAGCTTGGACGAGAAACTGTTTTTT.

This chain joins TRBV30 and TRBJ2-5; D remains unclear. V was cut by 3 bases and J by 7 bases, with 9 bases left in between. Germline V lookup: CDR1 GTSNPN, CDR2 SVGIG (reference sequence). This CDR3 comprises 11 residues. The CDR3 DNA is TGTGCCTGGAGCTTCAGCGTGACCCAGTACTTC. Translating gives CAWSFSVTQYF. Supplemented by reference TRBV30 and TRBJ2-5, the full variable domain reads SQTIHQWPATLVQPVGSPLSLECTVEGTSNPNLYWYRQAAGRGLQLLFYSVGIGQISSEVPQNLSASRPQDRQFILSSKKLLLSDSGFYLCAWSFSVTQYFGPGTRLLVL.

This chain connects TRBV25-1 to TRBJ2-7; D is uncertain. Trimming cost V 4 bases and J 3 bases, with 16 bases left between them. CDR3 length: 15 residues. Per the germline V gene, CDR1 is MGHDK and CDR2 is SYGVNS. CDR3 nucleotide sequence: TGTGCCAGCAGTGTCCCGCATGGCCGGCACTACGAGCAGTACTTC. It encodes CASSVPHGRHYEQYF.

Here the CDR3 DNA reads TGTGCCAGTAGCCCCCTCGGGACAGGGGGCACTGAAGCTTTCTTT. Protein: CASSPLGTGGTEAFF. The chain employs TRBV19 and TRBJ1-1; 11 bases align to TRBD1. This CDR3 spans 15 amino acids. V was pared by 6 bases and J by 4 bases, with 7 bases of the junction left unmatched. CDR1 and CDR2 (germline): LNHDA, SQIVND (reference sequence).

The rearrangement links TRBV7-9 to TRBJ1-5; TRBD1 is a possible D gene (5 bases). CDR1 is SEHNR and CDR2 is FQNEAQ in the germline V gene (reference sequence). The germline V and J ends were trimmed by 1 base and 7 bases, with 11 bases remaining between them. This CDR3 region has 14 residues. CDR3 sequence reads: CASSLGPGKQPQHF. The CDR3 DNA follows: TGTGCCAGCAGCTTAGGTCCAGGGAAGCAGCCCCAGCATTTT.

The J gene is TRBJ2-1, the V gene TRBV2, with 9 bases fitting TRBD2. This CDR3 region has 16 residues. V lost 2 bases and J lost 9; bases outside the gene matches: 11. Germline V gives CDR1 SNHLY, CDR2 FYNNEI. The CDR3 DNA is TGTGCCAGCAGTGAATATCTCCAGCGGGAGGTATTTGAGCAGTTCTTC. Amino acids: CASSEYLQREVFEQFF.

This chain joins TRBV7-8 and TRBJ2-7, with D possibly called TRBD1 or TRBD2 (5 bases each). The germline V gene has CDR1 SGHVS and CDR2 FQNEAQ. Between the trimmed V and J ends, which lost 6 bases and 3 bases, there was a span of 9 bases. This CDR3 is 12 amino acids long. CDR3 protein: CASSWDVYEQYF. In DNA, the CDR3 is TGTGCCAGCAGTTGGGACGTCTACGAGCAGTACTTC.

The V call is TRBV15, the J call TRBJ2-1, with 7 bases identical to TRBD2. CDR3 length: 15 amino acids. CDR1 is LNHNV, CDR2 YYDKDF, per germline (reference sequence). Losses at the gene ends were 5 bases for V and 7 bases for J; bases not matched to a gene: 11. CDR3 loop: CATSSTGGSLNEQFF. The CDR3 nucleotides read TGTGCCACCAGCTCCACTGGCGGGAGTCTTAATGAGCAGTTCTTC.